Listed below are T cell receptor beta chains from one sample, sequenced in a study of blood T cell repertoires in COVID-19. Assay: immunoSEQ multiplex PCR; the TCRdb copy retains only in-frame clones and omits some. Of about 350,000 clones in the sample, almost 90% were seen once. The sample comprised PBMCs or T cells enriched from blood (not recorded which). These receptors all come from a woman under 40 who had been exposed to COVID-19. Both conserved end residues are part of each CDR3. The D gene is left open where the match is weak. Clone sizes are given selectively: once, few, many, or a class where the clone is expanded.

V gene	D gene	clone size	J gene	CDR3 DNA	CDR3 protein
TRBV5-1	TRBD1	once	TRBJ1-6	TGCGCCAGCAGCTTGCACCGAGGGACAGGGGATGGTAATTCACCCCTCCACTTT	CASSLHRGTGDGNSPLHF
TRBV6-5	.	.	TRBJ1-1	TGTGCCAGCGGAAAAGGGGGAGTCGGCACTGAAGCTTTCTTT	CASGKGGVGTEAFF
TRBV19	TRBD1	.	TRBJ1-5	TGTGCCAGTAAGGTCACAGGGGGAACTTATAGCAATCAGCCCCAGCATTTT	CASKVTGGTYSNQPQHF
TRBV19	TRBD1	.	TRBJ1-2	TGTGCCAGTAGTATTTTTTGGACAGGGGCTGACTATGGCTACACCTTC	CASSIFWTGADYGYTF
TRBV28	TRBD1	.	TRBJ1-4	TGTGCCAGCAGTCTCCTGCAGGGGGGTAATGAAAAACTGTTTTTT	CASSLLQGGNEKLFF
TRBV30	.	.	TRBJ1-4	TGTGCCTGGAGTGTACAGGGCGGTGAAAAACTGTTTTTT	CAWSVQGGEKLFF
TRBV30	TRBD2	.	TRBJ2-2	TGTGCCTGGAGTAGTGTAGCGGGAGGGACCTGGAACACCGGGGAGCTGTTTTTT	CAWSSVAGGTWNTGELFF
TRBV7-8	.	.	TRBJ1-5	TGTGCCAGCAGCTCCCTAATGCGCTATAGCAATCAGCCCCAGCATTTT	CASSSLMRYSNQPQHF
TRBV27	.	.	TRBJ2-1	TGTGCCAGCAGAGGCTGGGCAATTGGTGAGCAGTTCTTC	CASRGWAIGEQFF
TRBV9	TRBD2	.	TRBJ2-3	TGTGCCAGCAGCGACGCCGGGACTAGCGGGAGTTTGTTGACAGATACGCAGTATTTT	CASSDAGTSGSLLTDTQYF
TRBV7-9	TRBD2	.	TRBJ2-1	TGTGCCAGCAGCTTAAGCGAGCGGGAGATGAGAGAGTTCTTC	CASSLSEREMREFF
TRBV28	.	.	TRBJ2-2	TGTGCCAGCAGTCGACGATCCGGGACAACTAACACCGGGGAGCTGTTTTTT	CASSRRSGTTNTGELFF
TRBV5-5	.	.	TRBJ1-1	TGTGCCAGCAGCTTGGCCAAACAGGGCTTTGGAAACACTGAAGCTTTCTTT	CASSLAKQGFGNTEAFF
TRBV12-3/TRBV12-4	.	.	TRBJ1-2	TGTGCCAGCAGTTTGGAGGGCAGGGGCTACACCTTC	CASSLEGRGYTF
TRBV11-3	.	.	TRBJ2-3	TGTGCCAGCAGCTTAGGTGGGAGAGGTAGCACAGATACGCAGTATTTT	CASSLGGRGSTDTQYF
TRBV10-3	TRBD2	.	TRBJ2-3	TGTGCCATCAGTCCTAGCGGGAGCCCAGATACGCAGTATTTT	CAISPSGSPDTQYF
TRBV7-2	.	.	TRBJ2-7	TGTGCCAGCAGCCCCGTACCGGGGACCTACGAGCAGTACTTC	CASSPVPGTYEQYF
TRBV7-2	TRBD1	.	TRBJ1-1	TGTGCCAGCAGCTTAGGGACAGGATGGGACACTGAAGCTTTCTTT	CASSLGTGWDTEAFF
TRBV15	.	.	TRBJ1-1	TGTGCCACCAGCAGACTTCAGGCCAACACTGAAGCTTTCTTT	CATSRLQANTEAFF
TRBV12-5	TRBD1	.	TRBJ1-6	TGTGCTAGTGCCTCCTCCGGGACAGTTAATTCACCCCTCCACTTT	CASASSGTVNSPLHF
TRBV7-2	.	once	TRBJ1-4	TGTGCCAGCAGCTTGTCGTCGGCAGGAGGGGAAAAACTGTTTTTT	CASSLSSAGGEKLFF
TRBV5-5	TRBD1	.	TRBJ1-5	TGTGCCAGCAGCTCGCTTGGGGACAGCTATCAGCCCCAGCATTTT	CASSSLGDSYQPQHF
TRBV5-1	.	.	TRBJ1-1	TGCGCCAGCAGCTTGGTGGTCCAGTCTGAAGCTTTCTTT	CASSLVVQSEAFF
TRBV10-3	TRBD1	.	TRBJ2-5	TGTGCCATCAGTCGGGACAGGGGAATGGAGACCCAGTACTTC	CAISRDRGMETQYF
TRBV19	.	.	TRBJ1-5	TGTGCCAGTACCGGGTCCCGCAATCAGCCCCAGCATTTT	CASTGSRNQPQHF
TRBV18	.	.	TRBJ1-5	TGTGCCAGCTCACCCAGAGGGCTCAGCAATCAGCCCCAGCATTTT	CASSPRGLSNQPQHF
TRBV6-5	.	once	TRBJ2-7	TGTGCCAGCACCCTGAACACCATCTACGAGCAGTACTTC	CASTLNTIYEQYF
TRBV7-3	TRBD1	.	TRBJ2-5	TGTGCCAGCAGCAAAGGGACAGGAGGGGAGACCCAGTACTTC	CASSKGTGGETQYF
TRBV14	.	.	TRBJ2-2	TGTGCCAGCAGCGCACCCGGGTTAGACGGGGAGCTGTTTTTT	CASSAPGLDGELFF
TRBV3-1/TRBV3-2	.	.	TRBJ1-2	TGTGCCAGCAGCCAAGATCGGTCAGGGCCATATGGCTACACCTTC	CASSQDRSGPYGYTF
TRBV9	TRBD2	.	TRBJ2-2	TGTGCCAGCAGCTACCGTGGACTAGCGGGAGCTCCCACCGGGGAGCTGTTTTTT	CASSYRGLAGAPTGELFF
TRBV28	.	.	TRBJ2-7	TGTGCCAGCCACCGCGGCACCTACGAGCAGTACTTC	CASHRGTYEQYF
TRBV4-1	.	.	TRBJ2-1	TGCGCCAGCAGCCAAGATACACAGGGAGGGTTTGGTGAGCAGTTCTTC	CASSQDTQGGFGEQFF
TRBV24-1	TRBD2	.	TRBJ2-1	TGTGCCACCAGTGTAGACCGCGGGAGGGCTAATGAGCAGTTCTTC	CATSVDRGRANEQFF
TRBV12-3/TRBV12-4	.	.	TRBJ1-2	TGTGCCAGCAGTTTAGAGGGGTACTATGGCTACACCTTC	CASSLEGYYGYTF
TRBV5-1	TRBD1	.	TRBJ2-2	TGCGCCAGTCCTCCGGGACAGGGGGCGCTAGCCGGGGAGCTGTTTTTT	CASPPGQGALAGELFF
TRBV28	TRBD1	.	TRBJ2-7	TGTGCCAGCAGGACAGGGGATGGCGAGCAGTACTTC	CASRTGDGEQYF
TRBV10-2	TRBD1	once	TRBJ2-7	TGCGCCAGCAGGAAGGGACAGAACTCCTACGAGCAGTACTTC	CASRKGQNSYEQYF
TRBV2	TRBD1	.	TRBJ2-5	TGTGCCAGCAGGCTGACAGGGGGCGGAGAGACCCAGTACTTC	CASRLTGGGETQYF
TRBV15	.	.	TRBJ2-5	TGTGCCACCAGCAGGTACGTCGGGAAGGGACAAGAGACCCAGTACTTC	CATSRYVGKGQETQYF
TRBV5-1	.	.	TRBJ1-2	TGCGCCAGCAGCTTCAAGGGGGACTATGGCTACACCTTC	CASSFKGDYGYTF
TRBV25-1	TRBD2	.	TRBJ2-3	TGTGCCAGCAGTGATGGCAGCGGGAGGGTCACAGATACGCAGTATTTT	CASSDGSGRVTDTQYF
TRBV6-6	.	.	TRBJ2-7	TGTGCCAGCAGACCCGGGACTTCCAGCTCCTACGAGCAGTACTTC	CASRPGTSSSYEQYF
TRBV12-3/TRBV12-4	TRBD1	.	TRBJ2-7	TGTGCCAGCAGTTTTGGGACAGGGGAGCAGTACTTC	CASSFGTGEQYF
TRBV6-1	TRBD1	.	TRBJ2-1	TGTGCCAGCAGTGAATTCCCACAGGGGAGCTCCTACAATGAGCAGTTCTTC	CASSEFPQGSSYNEQFF
TRBV7-8	.	.	TRBJ2-7	TGTGCCAGCAGCTTAGCGGACAAGAACTACGAGCAGTACTTC	CASSLADKNYEQYF
TRBV27	.	.	TRBJ1-2	TGTGCCAGCCGACTTCTTCCGGACAATCACTATGGCTACACCTTC	CASRLLPDNHYGYTF
TRBV27	TRBD1	.	TRBJ1-4	TGTGCCAGCAGTCCCACAGGGGGCCTGAATGAAAAACTGTTTTTT	CASSPTGGLNEKLFF
TRBV11-2	TRBD2	.	TRBJ2-3	TGTGCCAGCAGTTTTAGCGGGAGGGGGCCAGATACGCAGTATTTT	CASSFSGRGPDTQYF
TRBV29-1	TRBD1	.	TRBJ2-6	TGCAGCGTTGGAGGCGGGACAGGGAGCTGGGCCAACGTCCTGACTTTC	CSVGGGTGSWANVLTF
TRBV29-1	.	.	TRBJ1-2	TGCAGCGTTGAAACAGCCTCCTATGGCTACACCTTC	CSVETASYGYTF
TRBV7-2	TRBD1	.	TRBJ1-2	TGTGCCAGCAGCTTATCTTGGGACAGGGCGTATGGCTACACCTTC	CASSLSWDRAYGYTF
TRBV27	.	.	TRBJ2-7	TGTGCCAGCAGTCTCGTCGGCGGAGGGGAGTACTTC	CASSLVGGGEYF
TRBV3-1/TRBV3-2	TRBD1	.	TRBJ2-1	TGTGCCAGTCTTAACAGGGGCTCCTACAATGAGCAGTTCTTC	CASLNRGSYNEQFF